These T cell receptor beta chains were read from a single sample in a study of PD-1 blockade in classical Hodgkin lymphoma. Clones were sequenced by immunoSEQ multiplex PCR, and TCRdb holds only the in-frame ones, with some missing. The profile shows about 11,000 clones, 80% of them singletons. Sample: peripheral blood mononuclear cells (PBMCs), taken before the second cycle of nivolumab. All receptors come from a human donor with classical Hodgkin lymphoma. The CDR3 runs from the conserved cysteine through the conserved F or W. D genes are given only for firm matches. Clone sizes are given selectively: once, few, many, or a class where the clone is expanded.

cdr3_nt cdr3_aa j_call clone_size v_call d_call
TGTGCCTGGAGTCCGCCCCCGGGACAGGGGCCCTATCAGCCCCAGCATTTT CAWSPPPGQGPYQPQHF TRBJ1-5 . TRBV30 TRBD1
TGCGCCAGCAGCTATGGACAGTCTGAAGCTTTCTTT CASSYGQSEAFF TRBJ1-1 few TRBV5-1 .
TGTGCCAGTAGGGACGGACAGGGGAGGGATCAGCCCCAGCATTTT CASRDGQGRDQPQHF TRBJ1-5 . TRBV19 TRBD1
TGTGCCAGCAGTAAAACAGGGGTGCGGGATCAGCCCCAGCATTTT CASSKTGVRDQPQHF TRBJ1-5 . TRBV6-1 TRBD1
TGTGCCACCAGCAGAGGTCTGCAGCCCTCCTACGAGCAGTACTTC CATSRGLQPSYEQYF TRBJ2-7 . TRBV15 .
TGTGCCAGCAGCTTAAATAGCGGGACGCTCCCGGAACAGTTCTTC CASSLNSGTLPEQFF TRBJ2-1 once TRBV7-3 TRBD2
TGTGCCAGCAGTTCGATCCATCAGACAGGAACCTACGAGCAGTACTTC CASSSIHQTGTYEQYF TRBJ2-7 . TRBV2 .
TGTGCCAGTAGTATGTGGGGGTCGCAGCCCCAGCATTTT CASSMWGSQPQHF TRBJ1-5 . TRBV19 .
TGCAGCGCTAGACTTGGGATATCCAAAACTGAAGCTTTCTTT CSARLGISKTEAFF TRBJ1-1 medium-sized TRBV29-1 .
TGTGCCAGCAGCTCACAGGGACCCCTCCACTTT CASSSQGPLHF TRBJ1-6 . TRBV28 .
TGTGCCAGCAGCTTAGGCACCCGGACTCTTCACTCCGAGCAGTACTTC CASSLGTRTLHSEQYF TRBJ2-7 . TRBV7-9 .
TGCGCCAGCAGCTTAACAGGGTTTAGGAACACCGGGGAGCTGTTTTTT CASSLTGFRNTGELFF TRBJ2-2 . TRBV5-1 .
TGTGCCAGCAGCTTAGACGTGCAGGCTAGCTCCTACGAGCAGTACTTC CASSLDVQASSYEQYF TRBJ2-7 . TRBV7-8 .
TGTGCCAGCAGTTTGCACGTCAAATTAACCGGGACTAGCGGGAGAATTTTCTACAATGAGCAGTTCTTC CASSLHVKLTGTSGRIFYNEQFF TRBJ2-1 . TRBV27 TRBD2
TGTGCCAGCAGCCAGCATCCGGGACAGGGGAACTACGAGCAGTACTTC CASSQHPGQGNYEQYF TRBJ2-7 . TRBV28 TRBD1
TGTGCCAGCAGCTTAGAAGCGGTGGTGAACTACGAGCAGTACTTC CASSLEAVVNYEQYF TRBJ2-7 . TRBV7-6 .
TGTGCCAGCAGGACGGGGGAGGTTGAGGGGGAAAAACTGTTTTTT CASRTGEVEGEKLFF TRBJ1-4 few TRBV6-1 .
TGTGCCAGCAGCGCCCAGGGAGTTGAGCAGTTCTTC CASSAQGVEQFF TRBJ2-1 . TRBV9 .
TGTGCCAGCAGCTTCAGGGGTGCAACTAATGAAAAACTGTTTTTT CASSFRGATNEKLFF TRBJ1-4 . TRBV7-2 .
TGTGCCAGCAGTGAGAGCGGGAGTCCAGATACGCAGTATTTT CASSESGSPDTQYF TRBJ2-3 . TRBV6-4 TRBD2
TGTGCCAGCAGCCAAGGTTCTCTAGCGGGAGGGGCCGGGGAGCTGTTTTTT CASSQGSLAGGAGELFF TRBJ2-2 . TRBV14 TRBD2
TGTGCCAGTAGTATTCGGCAGGGGGCATTTCAGCCCCAGCATTTT CASSIRQGAFQPQHF TRBJ1-5 few TRBV19 TRBD1
TGTGCCAGTAGTAGAAGACAGGGCGCTAACACTGAAGCTTTCTTT CASSRRQGANTEAFF TRBJ1-1 . TRBV19 TRBD1
TGCGCCAGCAGTGAGTCGGGGAAATCTACAACTGAAGCTTTCTTT CASSESGKSTTEAFF TRBJ1-1 . TRBV10-1 .
TGTGCCAGTAGTACCCCGACAGGGGGGGGAAATCAGCCCCAGCATTTT CASSTPTGGGNQPQHF TRBJ1-5 . TRBV19 TRBD1
TGTGCCAGCAGCACGGACAGCGGCGGAAACACCATATATTTT CASSTDSGGNTIYF TRBJ1-3 . TRBV28 .
TGTGCCAGCAGCTTAGGGGGGAAGAACACTGAAGCTTTCTTT CASSLGGKNTEAFF TRBJ1-1 once TRBV7-3 .
TGCAGCGTTGAAGATCGGACTAGCGGGAATGGTGAGCAGTACTTC CSVEDRTSGNGEQYF TRBJ2-7 once TRBV29-1 TRBD2
TGCGCCAGCAGCCAAGAGGGGGGCACTGAAGCTTTCTTT CASSQEGGTEAFF TRBJ1-1 . TRBV4-1 .
TGCGCCAGCAGCCAGGGGTGGGGGACTAGCGGTAACAATGAGCAGTTCTTC CASSQGWGTSGNNEQFF TRBJ2-1 once TRBV4-1 TRBD2
TGTGCCATCAGTGAGATCACAGATACGCAGTATTTT CAISEITDTQYF TRBJ2-3 . TRBV10-3 .
TGTGCCAGTAGAGATAAGGCGGGTTCCGGAAACACCATATATTTT CASRDKAGSGNTIYF TRBJ1-3 . TRBV19 .
TGTGCCAGCAGATCCGGGACAGGGGGCTACGAGCAGTACTTC CASRSGTGGYEQYF TRBJ2-7 . TRBV27 TRBD1
TGTGCCAGCAGTGTTGACAGGGGGACTGAAAAACTGTTTTTT CASSVDRGTEKLFF TRBJ1-4 . TRBV2 TRBD1
TGTGCCAGTAGTCCCGGGACAGGAGCCCCCAATGAGCAGTTCTTC CASSPGTGAPNEQFF TRBJ2-1 . TRBV19 TRBD1
TGTGCCAGCAGCTTAGCGCTAAAGTGGCTAGCGGGAGCTGAGCAGTTCTTC CASSLALKWLAGAEQFF TRBJ2-1 . TRBV7-9 TRBD2
TGTGCCTGGAGACTGACCAGGAACGGAAACACCATATATTTT CAWRLTRNGNTIYF TRBJ1-3 . TRBV30 .
TGTGCCAGTAGTATATCCTCGGGAGCCTACGAGCAGTACTTC CASSISSGAYEQYF TRBJ2-7 . TRBV19 .
TGTGCCAGCAGTGGGCTACTAGCGGGAGGGGTAGAGACCCAGTACTTC CASSGLLAGGVETQYF TRBJ2-5 few TRBV2 TRBD2
TGTGCCAGCAGTACCCGGGGCATCAATCAGCCCCAGCATTTT CASSTRGINQPQHF TRBJ1-5 . TRBV28 .
TGTGCCAGCAGCCAAGAAAGGGGGTGGCCCCCAGATACGCAGTATTTT CASSQERGWPPDTQYF TRBJ2-3 . TRBV14 .
TGTGCCAGCTCACCGAGGGGAGGGTCGAACACCGGGGAGCTGTTTTTT CASSPRGGSNTGELFF TRBJ2-2 . TRBV18 TRBD2
TGCGCCAGCAGCTTAGGGACAGTGAGCTCCTACGAGCAGTACTTC CASSLGTVSSYEQYF TRBJ2-7 . TRBV5-1 TRBD1
TGCGCCAGCAGTTTAGGACTAGCGGGAGCAGATACGCAGTATTTT CASSLGLAGADTQYF TRBJ2-3 . TRBV10-1 TRBD2
TGCAGCGCAGGCGGATCGGGGGTTCCTACGCAGTATTTT CSAGGSGVPTQYF TRBJ2-3 . TRBV29-1 .
TGTGCCAGCAGCTTGGGTAGCGGGGAAAACATTCAGTACTTC CASSLGSGENIQYF TRBJ2-4 . TRBV5-4 TRBD2
TGTGCCAGCACCACATACACATTAAACAATGAGCAGTTCTTC CASTTYTLNNEQFF TRBJ2-1 . TRBV6-5 .
TGTGCCAGCAGTGGCGGACGCCAAGCCTACGAGCAGTACTTC CASSGGRQAYEQYF TRBJ2-7 . TRBV6-5 .
TGTGCCAGCAGCGAGACTACGAACACCGGGGAGCTGTTTTTT CASSETTNTGELFF TRBJ2-2 . TRBV9 .
TGTGCCAGTAGTATTGGGACCATGAACACCGGGGAGCTGTTTTTT CASSIGTMNTGELFF TRBJ2-2 . TRBV19 .
TGTGCCAGCGTTTCAAGAGGGAGCTCCTACGAGCAGTACTTC CASVSRGSSYEQYF TRBJ2-7 . TRBV28 .
TGTGCCAGCATGAGGACAGGGTGGGAGACCCAGTACTTC CASMRTGWETQYF TRBJ2-5 . TRBV5-6 TRBD1
TGTGCCAGCAGTGCGACAGGGGTGGCTGACTATGGCTACACCTTC CASSATGVADYGYTF TRBJ1-2 . TRBV2 TRBD1
TGCAGCGTTGAAGGCCCATACTCAGACAACAATGAGCAGTTCTTC CSVEGPYSDNNEQFF TRBJ2-1 . TRBV29-1 .
TGTGCCAGTAGCCCCGACGTTATTCAGCCCCAGCATTTT CASSPDVIQPQHF TRBJ1-5 few TRBV19 .
TGTGCCAGTAATGGGATTTCTAACTATGGCTACACCTTC CASNGISNYGYTF TRBJ1-2 . TRBV19 .
TGTGCCAGCAGCCCCTCTACCGGGACTAGCGGGAGGGCAGATACGCAGTATTTT CASSPSTGTSGRADTQYF TRBJ2-3 . TRBV7-3 TRBD2
TGTGCCAGCAGCTTAGCAACTGGGTCCGGCGGCGAGCAGTACTTC CASSLATGSGGEQYF TRBJ2-7 . TRBV7-9 .
TGTGCCAGCAGTGATATGGCTCGGGGGAGACAGCCCCAGCATTTT CASSDMARGRQPQHF TRBJ1-5 . TRBV2 .